This T cell receptor (beta chain) came from a study of Ad26.COV2.S vaccination and SARS-CoV-2 variants (dated by TCRdb to about 2021). Background for the entire study: Donors in the vaccine arm were drawn from COV1001, a multicentre, randomized, double-blind, placebo-controlled phase I-IIa trial testing Ad26.COV2.S in healthy adults. The TCR-sequenced set comprised roughly 30 samples: 19 Ad26.COV2.S vaccine recipients, 5 placebo recipients and 8 SARS-CoV-2 convalescent individuals. TCRbeta repertoire sequencing served as the tool for gauging how specific and how broad the SARS-CoV-2-reactive T cell receptors were following Ad26.COV2.S vaccination. Trial participants were randomized into five groups of five: low-dose or high-dose Ad26.COV2.S given once or twice, or placebo on both occasions. Dosing of Ad26.COV2.S was intramuscular, at either 5x10^10 or 1x10^11 viral particles, delivered as one shot or as two shots spaced 56 days apart. Blinding of investigators to trial group allocation was maintained during experiments and outcome assessment.

The immunoSEQ Assay was the method used to sequence TCRbeta CDR3 regions. After extraction, genomic DNA underwent amplification by bias-controlled multiplex PCR, followed by high-throughput sequencing. Under the source paper's analysis protocol: To quantify the absolute abundance of each unique TCRbeta CDR3 region, sequences were collapsed and filtered. T cell fraction was estimated by normalizing TCRbeta template counts to usable DNA, which was measured by amplifying reference genes present in all nucleated cells. Repertoire TCRs were annotated as SARS-CoV-2-specific when V gene, CDR3 amino acid sequence and J gene were exactly matched to a known reactive TCR set. MIRA supplied the reference SARS-CoV-2 TCR set, which was filtered for enrichment in COVID-19-positive ImmuneCODE repertoires so that public or cross-reactive TCRs were removed. Based on the MIRA antigens, annotated TCRs were further analysed at the level of specific ORF or position within ORF. Breadth was defined as the number of annotated unique rearrangements divided by the total number of unique productive rearrangements, and depth was defined as the summed frequency of the annotated unique rearrangements. Two-sided Wilcoxon rank-sum tests were used to compare TCR breadth between groups. TCRdb provides this immuneACCESS table in a form limited to in-frame rearrangements. Some clones are lacking; in checked studies, under half of them reflect an unresolved V gene, and why the rest are absent is not known. D and trimming were read from the DNA, whereas the V and J calls and clone size are those reported in that table. The sample table shows 200,000 to 300,000 clones, and roughly 89% are seen once. The top ten constitute less than 3.5% of the sample.

The treatment or condition label, as the study defines it: some 20 received Ad26.COV2.S at low or high dose, single or two shots; roughly five received placebo; per-sample allocation not given. Repertoires of vaccine and placebo recipients were sequenced from samples taken on day 63 after the first injection. Between 29 July and 7 August 2020, Cohort 1b enrolled around 25 adults aged 18-55 years at one site in Boston, USA. Ad26.COV2.S consisted of a replication-incompetent adenovirus type 26 vector by which a prefusion-stabilized SARS-CoV-2 spike protein from the original Wuhan strain was expressed. A note on this clone: This receptor's antigen is unknown. The record has no base qualities; no much larger clone is one base away.

What the authors observed across the whole study: Higher spike-specific TCR breadth was observed in Ad26.COV2.S recipients than in placebo recipients (P = 0.0014). Substantial breadth of spike-specific CD8+ and CD4+ T cell responses was reported after vaccination. It was noted by the authors that total T cell responses may have been underestimated by the TCR breadth and depth analyses. Vaccine and placebo recipients had comparable non-spike TCR breadth, which fits with the vaccine containing only spike. The study was not powered for comparison of responses between vaccine doses or regimens.

Based on the germline V gene, the CDR1 and CDR2 sequences are SQVTM and ANQGSEA. Its CDR3 holds 13 amino acids, cysteine through phenylalanine. Only the CDR3 portion is preserved as DNA: 39 bases, with reading frame beginning at the first base. V drops 3 bases and J drops 5 bases, leaving 13 bases in between. Sequencing used peripheral blood, obtained in a trial of Ad26.COV2.S vaccine versus placebo. The receptor comes from a person aged 18-60 years who received the Ad26.COV2.S COVID-19 vaccine or a placebo. The sequence links TRBV29-1 to TRBJ1-1; the D gene assignment is ambiguous. The CDR3 reads CSVESGIWTEAFF. DNA sequence: TGCAGCGTTGAGTCTGGGATATGGACTGAAGCTTTCTTT.